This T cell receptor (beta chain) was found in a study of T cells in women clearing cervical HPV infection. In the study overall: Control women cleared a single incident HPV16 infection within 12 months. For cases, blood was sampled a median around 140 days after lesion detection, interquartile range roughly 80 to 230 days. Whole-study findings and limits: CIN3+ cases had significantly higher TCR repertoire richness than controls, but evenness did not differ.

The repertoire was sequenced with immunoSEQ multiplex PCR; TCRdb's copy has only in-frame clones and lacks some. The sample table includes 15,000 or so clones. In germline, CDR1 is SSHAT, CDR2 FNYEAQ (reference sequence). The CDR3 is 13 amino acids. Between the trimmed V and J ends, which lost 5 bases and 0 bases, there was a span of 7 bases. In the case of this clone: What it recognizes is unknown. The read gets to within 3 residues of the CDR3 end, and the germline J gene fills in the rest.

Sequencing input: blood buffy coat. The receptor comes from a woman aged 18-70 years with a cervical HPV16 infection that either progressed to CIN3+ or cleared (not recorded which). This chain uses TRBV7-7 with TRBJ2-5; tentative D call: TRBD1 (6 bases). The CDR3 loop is CASSTGYQETQYF. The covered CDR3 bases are TGTGCCAGCAGCACAGGGTACCAAGAGACC.